This is a list of T cell receptor beta chains from one sample in a study of cytomegalovirus exposure and HLA in healthy donors. The protocol was immunoSEQ multiplex PCR, while the TCRdb copy is restricted to in-frame clones and leaves out a portion. This sample has about 130,000 clones, with approximately 80% found just once. Sequenced: PBMCs. The source is a man over 45 in good health and CMV-seronegative. Both conserved end residues are part of each CDR3. A D gene is named only where the DNA matches it firmly. The size entry is marked missing in some rows and otherwise reads once, few, many or a size class.

d_call,v_call,clone_size,j_call,cdr3_aa,cdr3_nt
NA,TRBV11-2,once,TRBJ1-2,CASSLAVQGTPYGYTF,TGTGCCAGCAGCTTAGCCGTGCAGGGGACCCCCTATGGCTACACCTTC
NA,TRBV11-2,few,TRBJ1-1,CASSLDKNTEAFF,TGTGCCAGCAGCTTAGACAAGAACACTGAAGCTTTCTTT
TRBD2,TRBV2,NA,TRBJ2-7,CASSAGFSTSRSYEQYF,TGTGCCAGCAGCGCTGGGTTTTCGACTAGCCGCTCCTACGAGCAGTACTTC
NA,TRBV5-6,many,TRBJ1-1,CASSLLGGVDTEAFF,TGTGCCAGCAGCTTGTTGGGCGGGGTGGACACTGAAGCTTTCTTT
NA,TRBV29-1,few,TRBJ1-2,CSVPDGGARIYGYTF,TGCAGCGTTCCAGACGGGGGGGCCCGGATCTATGGCTACACCTTC
TRBD2,TRBV10-3,NA,TRBJ2-5,CAISESLAGEETQYF,TGTGCCATCAGTGAGTCACTAGCGGGAGAAGAGACCCAGTACTTC
TRBD2,TRBV29-1,NA,TRBJ2-2,CSVGGAGGVAGELFF,TGCAGCGTTGGAGGAGCGGGAGGAGTAGCCGGGGAGCTGTTTTTT
TRBD2,TRBV5-1,NA,TRBJ2-1,CASSLGTSWGEQFF,TGCGCCAGCAGCCTAGGGACTAGCTGGGGTGAGCAGTTCTTC
TRBD1,TRBV27,NA,TRBJ2-1,CASIFRGEQFF,TGTGCCAGCATTTTCAGGGGGGAGCAGTTCTTC
NA,TRBV19,NA,TRBJ1-5,CASSIERRVSNQPQHF,TGTGCCAGTAGTATAGAGCGCAGGGTTAGCAATCAGCCCCAGCATTTT
NA,TRBV30,NA,TRBJ1-6,CAWSRQGNSPLHF,TGTGCCTGGAGTAGGCAGGGTAATTCACCCCTCCACTTT
TRBD2,TRBV7-6,few,TRBJ2-7,CASSLKDPSGISYEQYF,TGTGCCAGCAGCTTAAAGGACCCTAGCGGGATCTCCTACGAGCAGTACTTC
NA,TRBV4-3,NA,TRBJ2-7,CASSPGFGNEQYF,TGCGCCAGCAGCCCGGGTTTTGGCAACGAGCAGTACTTC
NA,TRBV9,NA,TRBJ2-1,CASSVGQASSEQFF,TGTGCCAGCAGCGTAGGTCAGGCCTCAAGTGAGCAGTTCTTC
TRBD1,TRBV27,NA,TRBJ1-3,CASSLTGQGYGNTIYF,TGTGCCAGCAGTTTAACGGGACAGGGGTATGGAAACACCATATATTTT
TRBD1,TRBV28,NA,TRBJ1-1,CASSLFGPTGAEAFF,TGTGCCAGCAGTTTATTCGGGCCGACAGGGGCTGAAGCTTTCTTT
TRBD2,TRBV2,NA,TRBJ2-7,CASLLAGGPYEQYF,TGTGCCAGTCTGCTAGCGGGCGGCCCTTACGAGCAGTACTTC